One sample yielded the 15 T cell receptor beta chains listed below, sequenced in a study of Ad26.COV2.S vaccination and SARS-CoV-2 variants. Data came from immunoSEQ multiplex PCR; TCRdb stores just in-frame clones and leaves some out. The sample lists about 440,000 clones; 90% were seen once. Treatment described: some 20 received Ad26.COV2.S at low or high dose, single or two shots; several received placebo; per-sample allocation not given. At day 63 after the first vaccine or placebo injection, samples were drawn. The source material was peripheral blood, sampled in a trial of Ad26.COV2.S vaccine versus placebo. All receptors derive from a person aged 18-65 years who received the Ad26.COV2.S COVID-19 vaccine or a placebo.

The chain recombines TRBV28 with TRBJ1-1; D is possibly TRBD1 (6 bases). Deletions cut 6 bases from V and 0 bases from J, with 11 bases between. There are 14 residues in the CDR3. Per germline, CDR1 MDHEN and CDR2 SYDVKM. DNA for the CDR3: TGTGCCAGCAGCTCGGACAGCTTGAACACTGAAGCTTTCTTT. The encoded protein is CASSSDSLNTEAFF.

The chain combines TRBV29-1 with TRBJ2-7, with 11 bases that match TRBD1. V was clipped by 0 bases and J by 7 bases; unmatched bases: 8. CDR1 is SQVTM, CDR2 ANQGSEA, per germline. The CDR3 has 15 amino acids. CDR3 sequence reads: CSVEDLGQGAGEQYF. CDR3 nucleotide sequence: TGCAGCGTTGAAGACCTTGGACAGGGGGCAGGTGAGCAGTACTTC.

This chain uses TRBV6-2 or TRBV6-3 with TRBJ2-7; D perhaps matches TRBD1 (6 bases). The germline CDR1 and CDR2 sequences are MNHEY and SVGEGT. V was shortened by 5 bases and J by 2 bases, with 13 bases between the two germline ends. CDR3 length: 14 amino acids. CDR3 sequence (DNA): TGTGCCAGCAGTCCCAGGACAGAGACCTACGAGCAGTACTTC. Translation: CASSPRTETYEQYF.

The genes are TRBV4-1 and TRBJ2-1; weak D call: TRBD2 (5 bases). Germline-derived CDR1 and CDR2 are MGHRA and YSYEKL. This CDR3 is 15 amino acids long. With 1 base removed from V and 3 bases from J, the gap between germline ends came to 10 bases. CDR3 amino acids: CASSQGATSYNEQFF. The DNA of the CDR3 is TGCGCCAGCAGCCAAGGGGCCACTAGCTACAATGAGCAGTTCTTC.

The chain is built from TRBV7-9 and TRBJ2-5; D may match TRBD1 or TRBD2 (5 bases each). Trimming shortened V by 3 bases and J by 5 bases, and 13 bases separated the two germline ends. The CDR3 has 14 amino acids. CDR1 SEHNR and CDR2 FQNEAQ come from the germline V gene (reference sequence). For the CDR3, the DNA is TGTGCCAGCAGCTTCGGGGACGCCCTGGAGACCCAGTACTTC. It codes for CASSFGDALETQYF.

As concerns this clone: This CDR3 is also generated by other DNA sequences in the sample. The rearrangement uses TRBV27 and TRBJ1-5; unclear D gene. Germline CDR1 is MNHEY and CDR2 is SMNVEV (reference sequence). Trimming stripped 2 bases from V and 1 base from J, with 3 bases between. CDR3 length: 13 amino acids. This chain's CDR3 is CASSLVSNQPQHF. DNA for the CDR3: TGTGCCAGCAGTTTAGTCAGCAATCAGCCCCAGCATTTT.

As DNA, the CDR3 is TGTGCCAGCAGCGTAGCAGGGGGAGGAGCGTACGAGCAGTACTTC. Amino acids: CASSVAGGGAYEQYF. This chain uses TRBV9 with TRBJ2-7; perhaps TRBD1 as D (7 bases). Deletions cut 0 bases from V and 4 bases from J, with 14 bases between. The CDR3 covers 15 residues. The germline gives CDR1 SGDLS, CDR2 YYNGEE.

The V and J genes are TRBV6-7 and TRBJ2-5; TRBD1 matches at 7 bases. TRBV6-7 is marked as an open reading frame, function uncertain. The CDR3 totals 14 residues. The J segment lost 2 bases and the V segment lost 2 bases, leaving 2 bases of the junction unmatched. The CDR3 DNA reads TGTGCCAGCAGTTACGTGGGACAGCAAGAGACCCAGTACTTC. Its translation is CASSYVGQQETQYF.

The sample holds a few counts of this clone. The CDR3 nucleotides read TGTGCCAGTAGGAACACCTATACGGGCCCTAAACTTTACAATGAGCAGTTCTTC. Translation: CASRNTYTGPKLYNEQFF. This chain links TRBV19 with TRBJ2-1; D not resolved. This CDR3 comprises 18 residues. Trimming removed 6 bases from V and 4 bases from J, with 25 bases in between. Germline CDR1 and CDR2: LNHDA and SQIVND (reference sequence).

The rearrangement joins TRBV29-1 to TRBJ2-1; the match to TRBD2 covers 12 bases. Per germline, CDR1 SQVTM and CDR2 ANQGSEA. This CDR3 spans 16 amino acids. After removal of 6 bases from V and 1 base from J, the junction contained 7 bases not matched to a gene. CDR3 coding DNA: TGCAGCGTGAAGACTAGCGGGAGTAGTTCCTACAATGAGCAGTTCTTC. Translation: CSVKTSGSSSYNEQFF.

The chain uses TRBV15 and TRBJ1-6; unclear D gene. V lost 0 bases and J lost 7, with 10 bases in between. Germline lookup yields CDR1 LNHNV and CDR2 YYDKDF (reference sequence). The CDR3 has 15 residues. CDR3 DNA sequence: TGTGCCACCAGCAGAGATTCTAGAGGGAATTCACCCCTCCACTTT. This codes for CATSRDSRGNSPLHF. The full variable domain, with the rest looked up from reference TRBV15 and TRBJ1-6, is DAMVIQNPRYQVTQFGKPVTLSCSQTLNHNVMYWYQQKSSQAPKLLFHYYDKDFNNEADTPDNFQSRRPNTSFCFLDIRSPGLGDTAMYLCATSRDSRGNSPLHFGNGTRLTVT.

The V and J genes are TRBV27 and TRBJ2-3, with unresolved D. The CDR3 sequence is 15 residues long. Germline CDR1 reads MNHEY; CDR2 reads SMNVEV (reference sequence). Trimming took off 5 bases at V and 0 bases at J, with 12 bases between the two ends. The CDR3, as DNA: TGTGCCAGCAGTATTTCCCCCACTAGCACAGATACGCAGTATTTT. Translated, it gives CASSISPTSTDTQYF.

The CDR3 DNA reads as TGTGCCAGCAGGCCCCAGGGAGTGGGAGCAGATACGCAGTATTTT. Encoded protein: CASRPQGVGADTQYF. The genes are TRBV2 and TRBJ2-3; D may match TRBD1 or TRBD2 (5 bases each). Trimming left V 6 bases short and J 4 bases short, with 17 bases between. The length of the CDR3 is 15 residues. Germline values: CDR1 SNHLY, CDR2 FYNNEI.

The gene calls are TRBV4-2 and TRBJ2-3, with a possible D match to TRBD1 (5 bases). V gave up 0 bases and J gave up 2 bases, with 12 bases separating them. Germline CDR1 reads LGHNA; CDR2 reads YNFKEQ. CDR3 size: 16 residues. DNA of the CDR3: TGTGCCAGCAGCCAAGAGGGGCTGGAATTCACAGATACGCAGTATTTT. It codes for CASSQEGLEFTDTQYF.

The CDR3 reads CATNRGGINEKLFF. DNA of the CDR3: TGTGCCACTAACCGGGGAGGGATTAATGAAAAACTGTTTTTT. The genes are TRBV15 and TRBJ1-4; D not resolved. The CDR3 totals 14 residues. CDR1 is LNHNV, CDR2 YYDKDF, per germline (reference sequence). The V gene lost 9 bases and the J gene lost 4 bases, with 15 bases spanning the gap. Looking up the rest from reference TRBV15 and TRBJ1-4 gives the full variable domain: DAMVIQNPRYQVTQFGKPVTLSCSQTLNHNVMYWYQQKSSQAPKLLFHYYDKDFNNEADTPDNFQSRRPNTSFCFLDIRSPGLGDTAMYLCATNRGGINEKLFFGSGTQLSVL.